This T cell receptor (beta chain) was captured by sequencing in a study of beta chain features in type 1 diabetes. The germline V gene has CDR1 LGHNA and CDR2 YSLEER. CDR3 length: 15 residues. V was shortened by 0 bases and J by 7 bases, with 12 bases between the two germline ends. The sample holds a few counts of this clone. Markers CD45RO/CCR7/CD25/CD127/CD95/CD27 served to sort CD4+ naive, central memory, regulatory and stem cell-like memory cells. Sorted populations all had greater than 98% purity. The sequenced template was cDNA made from the entire isolated RNA. The repertoire was sequenced with immunoSEQ multiplex PCR; TCRdb's copy has only in-frame clones and lacks some. Of approximately 330,000 clones listed, about 11% were seen once; the top ten hold around 0.015%.

The rearrangement joins TRBV4-3 to TRBJ1-4; TRBD1 is a possible D gene (5 bases). Sequenced input: naive CD4+ T cells from blood. The TCR comes from a woman aged 25 to 39 in good health. The DNA for the CDR3 is TGCGCCAGCAGCCAAGAGGGGGGTCAGGGTGAAAAACTGTTTTTT. It specifies CASSQEGGQGEKLFF.